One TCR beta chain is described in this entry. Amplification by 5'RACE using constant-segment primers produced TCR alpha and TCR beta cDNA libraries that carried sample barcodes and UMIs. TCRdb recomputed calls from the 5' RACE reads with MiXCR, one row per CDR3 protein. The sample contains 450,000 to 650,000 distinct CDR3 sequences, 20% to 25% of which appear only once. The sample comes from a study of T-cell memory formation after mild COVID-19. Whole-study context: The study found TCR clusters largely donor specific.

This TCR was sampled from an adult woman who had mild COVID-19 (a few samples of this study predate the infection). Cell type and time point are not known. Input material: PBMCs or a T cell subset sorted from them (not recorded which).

The CDR3 loop reads CASSQGPLGEQYF. The CDR3 region has the DNA TGTGCCAGCAGCCAAGGGCCGCTCGGCGAGCAGTACTTC. This rearrangement joins TRBV12-3 or TRBV12-4 to TRBJ2-7, with unresolved D. CDR3 size: 13 residues. V was cut by 6 bases and J by 6 bases, with 15 bases left in between.